One TCR beta chain is described in this entry. Its matching antigen is unknown. The data belong to a study of vaccination effects on CD4 cells after COVID-19. Overall study context: Two doses of BNT162b2 or mRNA-1273 vaccine were administered to participants.

The CDR3 covers 14 residues. Losses at the gene ends were 5 bases for V and 1 base for J; bases not matched to a gene: 4. Looked up from germline, CDR1 is LNHDA and CDR2 is SQIVND (reference sequence). Culture proceeded for 10 days, and CD4+ T cells were then isolated. None of these healthy vaccinees had been infected with SARS-CoV-2 before vaccination. The table came from immunoSEQ multiplex PCR; TCRdb's copy has only in-frame clones and leaves some out. The data show about 50,000 clones, more than 60% seen once. This sequence originates from a human donor who received a COVID-19 vaccine. The material was CD4+ T cells from PBMCs cultured without peptide, obtained before COVID-19 vaccination. The chain combines TRBV19 with TRBJ2-5; 7 bases fit TRBD2. The chain's CDR3 is CASSPGGSQETQYF. The CDR3 DNA sequence: TGTGCCAGTAGTCCGGGGGGATCCCAAGAGACCCAGTACTTC.